This is a list of T cell receptor beta chains from one sample in a study of PD-L1 blockade in urothelial cancer. Clones were sequenced by immunoSEQ multiplex PCR, and TCRdb holds only the in-frame ones, with some missing. The sample holds approximately 65,000 clones, about 89% seen once. The sample in question was PBMCs, obtained around atezolizumab (anti-PD-L1) treatment. These receptors all stem from a man aged 60 to 75 with urothelial cancer. The CDR3 runs from the conserved cysteine through the conserved F or W. Fields, in order: J gene, clone size, CDR3 length, V gene, D gene, CDR3 DNA, CDR3 protein. A D gene is named only where the DNA matches it firmly. The size of a clone is reported for some rows only, either as once, few or many, or as a class for expanded clones.

j_gene: TRBJ1-2; abundance: -; len: 12; v_gene: TRBV19; d_gene: TRBD1; CDR3nt: TGTGCCAGTAGTATGACAGGGAAGGGCTACACCTTC; CDR3aa: CASSMTGKGYTF
j_gene: TRBJ2-7; abundance: once; len: 14; v_gene: TRBV30; d_gene: -; CDR3nt: TGTGCCTGGAGGATAACAGGGCTGTCCTACGAGCAGTACTTC; CDR3aa: CAWRITGLSYEQYF
j_gene: TRBJ2-7; abundance: -; len: 16; v_gene: TRBV9; d_gene: -; CDR3nt: TGTGCCAGCAGCGTAGTGGCAGGAGGAGGGACCTACGAGCAGTACTTC; CDR3aa: CASSVVAGGGTYEQYF
j_gene: TRBJ2-2; abundance: -; len: 14; v_gene: TRBV29-1; d_gene: -; CDR3nt: TGCAGCGTTCGTCCGGGAGCGAACACCGGGGAGCTGTTTTTT; CDR3aa: CSVRPGANTGELFF
j_gene: TRBJ2-1; abundance: -; len: 19; v_gene: TRBV9; d_gene: TRBD2; CDR3nt: TGTGCCAGCAGCGTAAGTGAAGGGGCTAGCGGGGGAGGTAGGAATGAGCAGTTCTTC; CDR3aa: CASSVSEGASGGGRNEQFF
j_gene: TRBJ1-2; abundance: -; len: 14; v_gene: TRBV7-2; d_gene: -; CDR3nt: TGTGCCAGCAAAAAAGGGGGGGGAAACTATGGCTACACCTTC; CDR3aa: CASKKGGGNYGYTF
j_gene: TRBJ2-1; abundance: -; len: 14; v_gene: TRBV30; d_gene: TRBD2; CDR3nt: TGTGCCTGGAGTAAGCGGGGGGGTAAAAATGAGCAGTTCTTC; CDR3aa: CAWSKRGGKNEQFF
j_gene: TRBJ1-4; abundance: -; len: 15; v_gene: TRBV30; d_gene: -; CDR3nt: TGTGCCTGGAGTGAACGACAGAGCCCTAATGAAAAACTGTTTTTT; CDR3aa: CAWSERQSPNEKLFF
j_gene: TRBJ2-5; abundance: once; len: 13; v_gene: TRBV5-4; d_gene: -; CDR3nt: TGTGCCAGCAGCCCAGAACACCGAGAGACCCAGTACTTC; CDR3aa: CASSPEHRETQYF
j_gene: TRBJ2-5; abundance: -; len: 16; v_gene: TRBV13; d_gene: TRBD1; CDR3nt: TGTGCCAGCAGCTTAAGGACAGGGGTAACCCAAGAGACCCAGTACTTC; CDR3aa: CASSLRTGVTQETQYF
j_gene: TRBJ1-6; abundance: -; len: 15; v_gene: TRBV11-2; d_gene: TRBD1; CDR3nt: TGTGCCAGCAGGGGAAGTGGACAGGGGGCTGGACCCCTCCACTTT; CDR3aa: CASRGSGQGAGPLHF
j_gene: TRBJ2-2; abundance: -; len: 15; v_gene: TRBV30; d_gene: -; CDR3nt: TGTGCCTGGAGTGTACGGGGACGACTAGCCGGGGAGCTGTTTTTT; CDR3aa: CAWSVRGRLAGELFF
j_gene: TRBJ2-5; abundance: -; len: 12; v_gene: TRBV5-1; d_gene: -; CDR3nt: TGCGCCAGCAGCTTGGGCCGGGAGACCCAGTACTTC; CDR3aa: CASSLGRETQYF
j_gene: TRBJ2-5; abundance: -; len: 13; v_gene: TRBV28; d_gene: -; CDR3nt: TGTGCCAGTAAACGGACAGATCTGGAGACCCAGTACTTC; CDR3aa: CASKRTDLETQYF
j_gene: TRBJ1-1; abundance: -; len: 14; v_gene: TRBV7-9; d_gene: -; CDR3nt: TGTGCCAGCAGTTCCACCGGACTTAACACTGAAGCTTTCTTT; CDR3aa: CASSSTGLNTEAFF
j_gene: TRBJ2-5; abundance: -; len: 19; v_gene: TRBV21-1; d_gene: -; CDR3nt: TGTGCCAGCAGCAAACGTCTGACTAGCGGGGGAACCGAGGTAGAGACCCAGTACTTC; CDR3aa: CASSKRLTSGGTEVETQYF
j_gene: TRBJ2-1; abundance: -; len: 13; v_gene: TRBV9; d_gene: -; CDR3nt: TGTGCCAGCAGCGTAGCTACCAGGAATGAGCAGTTCTTC; CDR3aa: CASSVATRNEQFF
j_gene: TRBJ2-1; abundance: -; len: 12; v_gene: TRBV6-6; d_gene: TRBD1; CDR3nt: TGTGCCAGCAGTACACGGGACAGGGAGCAGTTCTTC; CDR3aa: CASSTRDREQFF
j_gene: TRBJ2-7; abundance: -; len: 13; v_gene: TRBV2; d_gene: TRBD1; CDR3nt: TGTGCCAGCAGAGGGACAGCTCCCTACGAGCAGTACTTC; CDR3aa: CASRGTAPYEQYF
j_gene: TRBJ1-1; abundance: -; len: 15; v_gene: TRBV12-1; d_gene: -; CDR3nt: TGTGCCAGCAGCCCTATCCAAACAGGGAAGGAAAAAGCTTTCTTT; CDR3aa: CASSPIQTGKEKAFF
j_gene: TRBJ2-6; abundance: -; len: 17; v_gene: TRBV9; d_gene: -; CDR3nt: TGTGCCAGCAGCGTAGTATCGGGGTCCCCTGGGGCCAACGTCCTGACTTTC; CDR3aa: CASSVVSGSPGANVLTF
j_gene: TRBJ2-3; abundance: -; len: 13; v_gene: TRBV6-1; d_gene: -; CDR3nt: TGTGCCAGCAGAGCCACTACAAGGGATACGCAGTATTTT; CDR3aa: CASRATTRDTQYF
j_gene: TRBJ2-7; abundance: -; len: 13; v_gene: TRBV2; d_gene: -; CDR3nt: TGTGCCAGCAGTGACGGGGTTCGGGACGAGCAGTACTTC; CDR3aa: CASSDGVRDEQYF
j_gene: TRBJ2-7; abundance: -; len: 16; v_gene: TRBV27; d_gene: TRBD1; CDR3nt: TGTGCCAGCAGCCGAGTCCTCGGGACAGGGGGCAGCGAGCAGTACTTC; CDR3aa: CASSRVLGTGGSEQYF
j_gene: TRBJ2-7; abundance: -; len: 13; v_gene: TRBV2; d_gene: TRBD2; CDR3nt: TGTGCCGTATCCGGGACTAGCGGGGTCGAGCAGTACTTC; CDR3aa: CAVSGTSGVEQYF
j_gene: TRBJ1-4; abundance: -; len: 16; v_gene: TRBV27; d_gene: TRBD1; CDR3nt: TGTGCCAGCAGTTCGTGGACAGGGGGGATTGGGGAAAAACTGTTTTTT; CDR3aa: CASSSWTGGIGEKLFF
j_gene: TRBJ1-3; abundance: -; len: 16; v_gene: TRBV4-3; d_gene: TRBD1; CDR3nt: TGCGCCAGCAGCCAAGAACGGACAGGGGCTGGAAACACCATATATTTT; CDR3aa: CASSQERTGAGNTIYF
j_gene: TRBJ2-1; abundance: once; len: 13; v_gene: TRBV6-5; d_gene: -; CDR3nt: TGTGCCAGCAGTAGCAGGGGAAACAATGAGCAGTTCTTC; CDR3aa: CASSSRGNNEQFF